A single sample gave rise to the 27 T cell receptor beta chains below, sequenced in a study of blood T cell repertoires in COVID-19 (dated by TCRdb to the early 2020s). The protocol used for the library was the immunoSEQ multiplex PCR assay. Drawn from immuneACCESS, this table holds only the in-frame rearrangements with V and J called that TCRdb kept. Clones are partly lost; checked studies trace under half to an unresolved V gene and leave the rest unexplained. Within this sample are around 220,000 clones, with 82% of them counted one time only. Of the sample, approximately 7.6% falls within the top ten clones. Sequenced input: peripheral blood. These receptors were obtained from a woman aged 80 or older with COVID-19, enrolled during active disease.

The chain uses TRBV7-3 and TRBJ2-5; D uncertain. There are 13 residues in the CDR3. The germline V gene has CDR1 SGHTA and CDR2 FQGTGA. V shed 2 bases and J shed 5 bases, with 9 bases lying between them. The CDR3 loop is CASSLVRTETQYF. The CDR3 nucleotides read TGTGCCAGCAGCTTAGTTAGAACGGAGACCCAGTACTTC.

This chain joins TRBV11-3 and TRBJ2-1; TRBD1 matches 7 bases. The trim removed 4 bases at V and 6 bases at J, leaving 6 bases unmatched. The CDR3 has 14 residues. From germline, CDR1 is SGHNT and CDR2 YENEEA. CDR3 nucleotides: TGTGCCAGCAGCTCGCAGGGGGATCTCAATGAGCAGTTCTTC. This translates into CASSSQGDLNEQFF.

The genes are TRBV7-2 and TRBJ1-2, with 11 nucleotides matching TRBD1. Germline CDR1 SGHTA, CDR2 FQGNSA. The CDR3 is made up of 15 amino acids. The V gene end was trimmed by 1 base and the J gene end by 7 bases; junction bases not matched to a gene: 5. CDR3 coding DNA: TGTGCCAGCAGCTTAGGGACAGGGGGCAGAAGTGGCTACACCTTC. It yields the protein CASSLGTGGRSGYTF. Together with reference TRBV7-2 and TRBJ1-2, the CDR3 gives the full variable domain: GAGVSQSPSNKVTEKGKDVELRCDPISGHTALYWYRQSLGQGLEFLIYFQGNSAPDKSGLPSDRFSAERTGGSVSTLTIQRTQQEDSAVYLCASSLGTGGRSGYTFGSGTRLTVV.

With respect to this clone: Germline is not matched at one junction end, which may reflect a read error. This sequence joins TRBV5-4 and TRBJ2-3; 7 positions match TRBD1. The CDR3 runs to 13 residues. From germline, CDR1 is SGHNT and CDR2 YYREEE (reference sequence). CDR3 in DNA: TGTGCCAGCAGCACATCCGGGACAGAGACGCAGTATTTT. Its translation: CASSTSGTETQYF.

The chain has TRBV30 and TRBJ1-3; tentative D call: TRBD1 (6 bases). V lost 0 bases, J lost 7 bases, and 10 bases lay in between. Germline CDR1 is GTSNPN and CDR2 is SVGIG (reference sequence). This CDR3 spans 13 amino acids. CDR3 loop: CAWSVMQGNTIYF. The CDR3 coding sequence is TGTGCCTGGAGTGTGATGCAGGGGAACACCATATATTTT.

The V call is TRBV9, the J call TRBJ2-2; TRBD1 aligns across 9 bases. This CDR3 has 19 residues. The V gene's germline CDR1 is SGDLS and CDR2 YYNGEE. V shed 0 bases, J shed 0 bases, and the junction held 9 bases outside the gene matches. The CDR3 here is CASSVALIRDRANTGELFF. CDR3 in DNA: TGTGCCAGCAGCGTAGCTTTGATTAGGGACAGGGCGAACACCGGGGAGCTGTTTTTT.

The V call is TRBV19, the J call TRBJ1-1; 8 bases line up with TRBD1. Trimming cost V 7 bases and J 8 bases; bases outside gene matches: 9. The CDR3 has 13 residues. The V gene's germline CDR1 is LNHDA and CDR2 SQIVND (reference sequence). The CDR3 nucleotides read TGTGCCAGTACCTCCCAGGGGGCAGGGGAAGCTTTCTTT. This gives the protein CASTSQGAGEAFF.

This clone was seen a single time. The rearrangement uses TRBV28 and TRBJ2-7, with 10 nucleotides matching TRBD2. The length of the CDR3 is 17 residues. V was pared by 5 bases and J by 0 bases, with 10 bases of the junction left unmatched. The V gene's germline CDR1 is MDHEN and CDR2 SYDVKM. The chain's CDR3 is CASSAPFLAGASYEQYF. In DNA, the CDR3 is TGTGCCAGCAGTGCCCCCTTCCTAGCGGGAGCCTCCTACGAGCAGTACTTC.

The V call is TRBV4-1, the J call TRBJ2-7; 13 positions agree with TRBD2. Germline V gene data show CDR1 as MGHRA and CDR2 as YSYEKL. The CDR3 consists of 18 residues. J was trimmed by 1 base and V by 0 bases; bases with no gene match: 6. The CDR3 DNA follows: TGCGCCAGCAGCCAAGATCCCGGACTAGCGGGGGTTTCCTACGAGCAGTACTTC. Encoded protein: CASSQDPGLAGVSYEQYF.

The rearrangement links TRBV3-1 (or the pseudogene TRBV3-2) to TRBJ2-3, with 10 bases that match TRBD1. The CDR3 contains 16 residues. Germline CDR1 and CDR2: LGHDT and YNNKEL (reference sequence). Unmatched junction bases numbered 8, after V lost 2 bases and J lost 6 bases. CDR3 protein: CASSQQDRGREDTQYF. The CDR3 bases are TGTGCCAGCAGCCAACAAGACAGGGGGCGCGAGGATACGCAGTATTTT.

J is TRBJ1-3 and V is TRBV28, with TRBD1 identical over 7 bases. Trimming at V came to 6 bases and at J to 5 bases, leaving 10 bases not matched to a gene. This CDR3 has 15 amino acids. Germline CDR1 and CDR2: MDHEN and SYDVKM. CDR3 region: CASRASGTERNTIYF. The CDR3 DNA is TGTGCCAGCAGAGCCTCCGGGACAGAGAGAAACACCATATATTTT.

This clone has just a few counts. The rearrangement links TRBV28 to TRBJ1-2, with TRBD1 matching 7 bases. With V trimmed by 0 bases and J by 4 bases, 5 bases remained unmatched. Germline V gene data show CDR1 as MDHEN and CDR2 as SYDVKM. The length of the CDR3 is 15 residues. The CDR3 region has the DNA TGTGCCAGCAGTTTATGGGGGCAGGGGGGCTATGGCTACACCTTC. Amino acids: CASSLWGQGGYGYTF.

This chain connects TRBV7-2 to TRBJ1-2, with 9 positions matching TRBD1. Germline assignment: CDR1 SGHTA and CDR2 FQGNSA. This CDR3 contains 14 residues. With 4 bases clipped from V and 4 bases from J, the junction kept 4 bases outside the gene matches. This CDR3 is CASSYGTGPYGYTF. The CDR3 nucleotides read TGTGCCAGCAGCTACGGGACAGGGCCCTATGGCTACACCTTC. Supplemented by reference TRBV7-2 and TRBJ1-2, the full variable domain reads GAGVSQSPSNKVTEKGKDVELRCDPISGHTALYWYRQSLGQGLEFLIYFQGNSAPDKSGLPSDRFSAERTGGSVSTLTIQRTQQEDSAVYLCASSYGTGPYGYTFGSGTRLTVV.

The chain uses TRBV2 and TRBJ1-4; 7 bases are a match to TRBD1. The CDR3 is 14 amino acids. Germline V gene sequence: CDR1 SNHLY, CDR2 FYNNEI. V trimming: 7 bases; J trimming: 5 bases; junction bases outside the gene matches: 7. The CDR3 DNA reads as TGTGCCAGCACCTTGGACAGGAGGAATGAAAAACTGTTTTTT. Translating gives CASTLDRRNEKLFF.

The chain uses TRBV7-3 and TRBJ2-2; 7 nucleotides agree with TRBD1. This CDR3 has 14 amino acids. Losses at the gene ends were 2 bases for V and 5 bases for J; bases not matched to a gene: 2. Germline V gene lookup returns CDR1 SGHTA and CDR2 FQGTGA. CDR3 bases: TGTGCCAGCAGCTTAGCACAGGGGACCGGGGAGCTGTTTTTT. This encodes CASSLAQGTGELFF.

The rearrangement links TRBV11-2 to TRBJ1-2; 7 bases match TRBD1. V dropped 2 bases and J dropped 8; count of bases not matched to a gene: 8. The CDR3 sequence is 14 residues long. Germline-derived CDR1 and CDR2 are SGHAT and FQNNGV. The DNA of the CDR3 is TGTGCCAGCAGCTTAACGACAGGGTTTAGGGGCTACACCTTC. This sequence encodes CASSLTTGFRGYTF. Together with reference TRBV11-2 and TRBJ1-2, the CDR3 gives the full variable domain: EAGVAQSPRYKIIEKRQSVAFWCNPISGHATLYWYQQILGQGPKLLIQFQNNGVVDDSQLPKDRFSAERLKGVDSTLKIQPAKLEDSAVYLCASSLTTGFRGYTFGSGTRLTVV.

This clone was seen more than once but under ten times. The V call is TRBV7-9, the J call TRBJ2-2; perhaps TRBD1 as D (6 bases). With 5 bases removed from V and 4 bases from J, the gap between germline ends came to 11 bases. This CDR3 has 14 amino acids. Germline assignment: CDR1 SEHNR and CDR2 FQNEAQ (reference sequence). The CDR3 protein is CASSLRQATGELFF. The CDR3 DNA reads TGTGCCAGCAGCCTAAGACAGGCCACCGGGGAGCTGTTTTTT.

The V call is TRBV18, the J call TRBJ2-2; D not certain. Germline CDR1 reads KGHSH; CDR2 reads LQKENI. CDR3 size: 14 residues. Trimming pared 3 bases from V and 2 bases from J, leaving 7 bases between. The DNA for the CDR3 is TGTGCCAGCTCACCCATCAGAAACACCGGGGAGCTGTTTTTT. Translation: CASSPIRNTGELFF.

The J gene is TRBJ1-2, the V gene TRBV21-1; the table gives TRBD1 as D, unverified against the DNA. TRBV21-1 is classified as a pseudogene. CDR3 length: 16 amino acids. The CDR3 here is CASSVGASRGLYGYTF. CDR3 nucleotides: TGTGCCAGCAGCGTGGGGGCCTCTCGGGGTCTATATGGCTACACCTTC.

This chain links TRBV28 with TRBJ1-1; 7 bases are a match to TRBD1. V trimming: 3 bases; J trimming: 3 bases; junction bases outside the gene matches: 13. The CDR3 is made up of 17 amino acids. Germline CDR1 is MDHEN and CDR2 is SYDVKM. CDR3 protein: CASSFTGVISADTEAFF. In nucleotides, the CDR3 is TGTGCCAGCAGTTTTACAGGGGTGATTTCGGCTGACACTGAAGCTTTCTTT.

Of note for this clone: The DNA is omitted, as the CDR3 cannot be located on it reliably, and the CDR3 follows TCRdb's listing. This chain joins TRBV6-5 and TRBJ1-2. Both ends counted, the CDR3 spans 13 residues. Germline CDR1 reads MNHEY; CDR2 reads SVGAGI. This CDR3 is CASSSSGEDGYTF.

This rearrangement joins TRBV30 to TRBJ1-5, with 11 bases that match TRBD1. The CDR3 consists of 15 residues. Per germline, CDR1 GTSNPN and CDR2 SVGIG (reference sequence). Trimming cost V 5 bases and J 1 base; bases outside gene matches: 4. In DNA form, the CDR3 reads TGTGCCTGGGGACAGGGGGCTGGCAGCAATCAGCCCCAGCATTTT. It is translated as CAWGQGAGSNQPQHF.

For this clone: Other DNA sequences from this sample encode an identical CDR3 as well. This chain joins TRBV30 and TRBJ1-4, with D unresolved. Trimming took 0 bases from V and 3 from J, leaving 8 bases between them. In germline, CDR1 is GTSNPN, CDR2 SVGIG (reference sequence). The CDR3 contains 14 residues. This CDR3 reads CAWSVGGSNEKLFF. CDR3 nucleotides: TGTGCCTGGAGTGTAGGAGGGTCTAATGAAAAACTGTTTTTT. Full variable domain (missing parts from reference TRBV30 and TRBJ1-4): SQTIHQWPATLVQPVGSPLSLECTVEGTSNPNLYWYRQAAGRGLQLLFYSVGIGQISSEVPQNLSASRPQDRQFILSSKKLLLSDSGFYLCAWSVGGSNEKLFFGSGTQLSVL.

The chain is built from TRBV2 and TRBJ1-1; D not resolved. V was pared by 2 bases and J by 2 bases, with 3 bases between. Germline V gives CDR1 SNHLY, CDR2 FYNNEI. The CDR3 sequence is 12 residues long. The CDR3 nucleotides read TGTGCCAGCAGTGAATCAAACACTGAAGCTTTCTTT. Its translation is CASSESNTEAFF.

This rearrangement joins TRBV7-3 to TRBJ2-5, with D possibly being TRBD2 (5 bases). Germline-derived CDR1 and CDR2 are SGHTA and FQGTGA. Trimming cost V 2 bases and J 5 bases, with 12 bases left between them. The CDR3 sequence is 14 residues long. The CDR3 coding sequence is TGTGCCAGCAGCTTACCCGGGGTTGGTGAGACCCAGTACTTC. Translating it yields CASSLPGVGETQYF.

The chain carries TRBV11-2 and TRBJ1-3; tentatively, D is TRBD1 (6 bases). The CDR3 consists of 14 residues. V was shortened by 6 bases and J by 0 bases, with 9 bases between the two germline ends. CDR1 is SGHAT and CDR2 is FQNNGV in the germline V gene. The CDR3 DNA reads as TGTGCCAGCAGGACAGGATACTCTGGAAACACCATATATTTT. It yields the protein CASRTGYSGNTIYF.

This clone was seen many times. V and J are TRBV19 and TRBJ1-5, with D unresolved. V was shortened by 4 bases and J by 0 bases, with 7 bases between the two germline ends. Germline CDR1 reads LNHDA; CDR2 reads SQIVND (reference sequence). This CDR3 region has 14 residues. The CDR3 loop reads CASSNRYSNQPQHF. The CDR3, as DNA: TGTGCCAGTAGTAACAGATATAGCAATCAGCCCCAGCATTTT.